One sample yielded the 5 T cell receptor beta chains listed below, sequenced in a study of identical twins. TCRdb used MiXCR to reprocess the 5' RACE reads, holding one entry per CDR3 protein. The sample holds 450,000 or so distinct CDR3 sequences, around 14% seen once. A further study also used this sample, focusing on yellow fever vaccine responses in identical twins.

The sample consisted of CD4+ T cells sorted from blood. These TCRs come from a woman younger than 35 in good health.

The CDR3 spells CASSHGTSGGGWDEQFF. In DNA form, the CDR3 reads TGTGCCAGCAGCCATGGGACTAGCGGAGGGGGGTGGGATGAGCAGTTCTTC. V and J are TRBV6-1 and TRBJ2-1, with 11 nucleotides matching TRBD2. Germline V gene sequence: CDR1 MNHNS, CDR2 SASEGT. This CDR3 is 17 amino acids long. Trimming at V came to 6 bases and at J to 8 bases, leaving 15 bases not matched to a gene.

This clonotype was seen a handful of times. The chain is built from TRBV3-1 and TRBJ2-1, with no clear D. V gave up 3 bases and J gave up 3 bases, with 12 bases separating them. This CDR3 is built from 15 residues. In germline, CDR1 is LGHDT, CDR2 YNNKEL (reference sequence). DNA for the CDR3: TGTGCCAGCAGCCAGAATCCTTCTAGCTACAATGAGCAGTTCTTC. It is translated as CASSQNPSSYNEQFF.

Many counts were recorded for this clonotype. The CDR3 loop reads CASGASGLETQYF. CDR3 coding DNA: TGTGCCAGCGGGGCTAGCGGGCTGGAGACCCAGTACTTC. This chain joins TRBV7-2 and TRBJ2-5, with 8 positions matching TRBD2. The CDR3 loop spans 13 amino acids. The V gene end was trimmed by 8 bases and the J gene end by 5 bases; junction bases not matched to a gene: 7. Germline CDR1 is SGHTA and CDR2 is FQGNSA.

This chain connects TRBV29-1 to TRBJ2-3; possibly TRBD2 for D (6 bases). Trimming removed 3 bases at V and 6 bases at J, with 10 bases between. Looked up from germline, CDR1 is SQVTM and CDR2 is ANQGSEA. This CDR3 has 12 amino acids. The CDR3, as DNA: TGCAGCGTTGAGGCTAGCGAGGATACGCAGTATTTT. This gives the protein CSVEASEDTQYF.

The table lists this clonotype with a few counts. The rearrangement joins TRBV6-2 or TRBV6-3 to TRBJ2-3; 7 nucleotides line up with TRBD2. V lost 2 bases to trimming and J lost 2 bases; unmatched junction nucleotides: 7. CDR3 size: 16 residues. The germline V gene has CDR1 MNHEY and CDR2 SVGEGT. The CDR3 here is CASSYDPSGYTDTQYF. CDR3 DNA: TGTGCCAGCAGTTACGATCCTAGCGGATACACAGATACGCAGTATTTT.